This T cell receptor beta chain was found in a study of OX40 agonist ivuxolimab in advanced cancers. There are 13 residues in the CDR3. Germline V lookup: CDR1 MNHEY, CDR2 SVGAGI. Trimming took 6 bases from V and 1 from J, leaving 10 bases between them. TCRdb's copy holds only in-frame clones and misses some; the assay was immunoSEQ multiplex PCR. The sample yields around 60,000 clones, around 90% seen once. V gene TRBV6-5 combines with J gene TRBJ2-7; no clear D gene. Sequenced material: CD4+ or CD8+ T cells sorted from blood, taken in a trial of the OX40 agonist ivuxolimab. The sequence came from an adult with an advanced solid tumor such as melanoma, head and neck, liver or kidney cancer. In DNA form, the CDR3 reads TGTGCCAGCAGCACTGGACCATCCTACGAGCAGTACTTC. As protein: CASSTGPSYEQYF.